These 20 T cell receptor beta chains share one sample of origin, sequenced in a study of Graves' ophthalmopathy and Graves' hyperthyroidism. The TCR beta CDR3 regions underwent amplification from RNA transcripts. Investigators did first-round RT-PCR with HTBI primers, then second-round multiplex PCR. One entry per CDR3 protein results from TCRdb running MiXCR on the multiplex PCR reads. The sample contains about 210,000 distinct CDR3 sequences, just under 30% of which appear only once. Sequencing was performed on peripheral blood. The receptors were sampled from a man over 45 with Graves' ophthalmopathy.

Ten or more counts support this clonotype. The chain joins TRBV29-1 to TRBJ2-7, with 7 positions matching TRBD1. The CDR3 loop spans 15 amino acids. The ends lost 0 bases at V and 0 bases at J; junction bases unmatched: 5. Germline CDR1 is SQVTM and CDR2 is ANQGSEA. This CDR3 is CSVEDPTGSSYEQYF. Here the CDR3 DNA reads TGCAGCGTTGAAGATCCGACAGGGTCCTCCTACGAGCAGTACTTC.

In its sample, this clonotype was seen many times. The chain uses TRBV15 and TRBJ1-1; tentative D call: TRBD1 (5 bases). The CDR3 runs to 17 residues. The V and J ends lost 0 bases and 6 bases respectively, with 20 bases between them. Per the germline V gene, CDR1 is LNHNV and CDR2 is YYDKDF (reference sequence). CDR3 in DNA: TGTGCCACCAGCAGAGATCGTCTTGGGGGAGTTGGGTCTGAAGCTTTCTTT. It codes for CATSRDRLGGVGSEAFF.

In this sample, this clonotype turned up many times. The V gene is TRBV30, the J gene TRBJ2-7; D remains ambiguous. Trimming pared 0 bases from V and 3 bases from J, leaving 6 bases between. Per the germline V gene, CDR1 is GTSNPN and CDR2 is SVGIG (reference sequence). The CDR3 covers 12 residues. The CDR3 DNA reads TGTGCCTGGAGTGTAGGCGGCTACGAGCAGTACTTC. As protein: CAWSVGGYEQYF.

This clonotype was picked up many times. The chain combines TRBV2 with TRBJ2-7; the match to TRBD2 covers 11 bases. The CDR3 runs 14 residues. Germline CDR1 SNHLY, CDR2 FYNNEI. The junction had 5 bases not matched to a gene; V was cut back by 8 bases and J by 2 bases. Here the CDR3 reads CASLLSGGAYEQYF. The CDR3 DNA follows: TGTGCCAGCCTCCTTAGCGGGGGGGCCTACGAGCAGTACTTC.

This clonotype was picked up many times. This chain links TRBV20-1 with TRBJ1-1, with 8 bases lining up with TRBD1. The CDR3 loop spans 15 amino acids. Germline V CDR1 and CDR2: DFQATT, SNEGSKA (reference sequence). The V and J ends lost 3 bases and 0 bases, in that order; junction bases with no gene match: 6. CDR3 bases: TGCAGTGCTAGGGACAGGGCCTATATGAACACTGAAGCTTTCTTT. It encodes CSARDRAYMNTEAFF.

This clonotype was recorded once. V is TRBV6-2 or TRBV6-3 and J is TRBJ1-1; D might be TRBD1 (5 bases). The CDR3 length is 12 residues. V lost 4 bases, J lost 11 bases, and 14 bases lay in between. In germline, CDR1 is MNHEY, CDR2 SVGEGT. The CDR3 DNA sequence: TGTGCCAGCAGTTTAGGTGGCAGGGACGCTTTCTTT. The encoded protein is CASSLGGRDAFF.

To note about this clonotype: At one end the junction does not follow the germline gene, possibly because of a read error. The genes are TRBV6-1 and TRBJ2-7, with TRBD1 identical over 7 bases. The germline gives CDR1 MNHNS, CDR2 SASEGT. The CDR3 has 16 residues. The CDR3 bases are TGTGCTAGCAGTGTCCGCCGGACAGGTCTGTCCTACGAGCAGTACTTC. Translation gives CASSVRRTGLSYEQYF.

This clonotype came up many times. This rearrangement joins TRBV12-3 or TRBV12-4 to TRBJ1-1, with 7 bases fitting TRBD1. Unmatched junction bases numbered 6, after V lost 4 bases and J lost 7 bases. The CDR3 is made up of 13 amino acids. CDR3 in DNA: TGTGCCAGCAGTTGGGACAGAGGTGTTGAAGCTTTCTTT. Its translation: CASSWDRGVEAFF.

This clonotype appeared once. This chain connects TRBV24-1 to TRBJ2-7, with TRBD2 matching 8 bases. After removal of 2 bases from V and 5 bases from J, the junction contained 4 bases not matched to a gene. Germline V CDR1 and CDR2: KGHDR, SFDVKD. This CDR3 contains 14 residues. CDR3 nucleotides: TGTGCCACCAGTGATTCTGGACTAGCCCACGAGCAGTACTTC. It codes for CATSDSGLAHEQYF.

The count of this clonotype is one. J is TRBJ1-2 and V is TRBV7-9, with D perhaps matching TRBD1 (6 bases). Per germline, CDR1 SEHNR and CDR2 FQNEAQ (reference sequence). The length of the CDR3 is 14 residues. V shed 2 bases and J shed 5 bases, with 12 bases lying between them. The CDR3 sequence is CASSLRGSSYGYTF. The CDR3 DNA is TGTGCCAGCAGCTTAAGGGGGTCTTCTTATGGCTACACCTTC.

V usage is TRBV20-1 and J usage is TRBJ1-1; a weak D match, TRBD1 (5 bases). This CDR3 has 13 amino acids. CDR1 is DFQATT, CDR2 SNEGSKA, per germline (reference sequence). V was pared by 6 bases and J by 5 bases, with 16 bases between. The CDR3 nucleotides read TGCAGTGCAATAGGGGAATCCGGAACTGAAGCTTTCTTT. Amino acids: CSAIGESGTEAFF.

This clonotype was picked up many times. The CDR3 loop is CASSSWQAYQETQYF. In DNA form, the CDR3 reads TGTGCCAGCAGTTCGTGGCAGGCCTACCAAGAGACCCAGTACTTC. The V call is TRBV6-6, the J call TRBJ2-5, with unresolved D. The CDR3 consists of 15 residues. V was trimmed by 4 bases and J by 0 bases, leaving 12 bases between them. Germline CDR1 MNHNY, CDR2 SVGAGI (reference sequence).

This clonotype was observed at least ten times. This chain links TRBV19 with TRBJ1-1, with D maybe TRBD1 (5 bases). V lost 2 bases, J lost 4 bases, and 11 bases lay in between. There are 14 residues in the CDR3. Germline V gene lookup returns CDR1 LNHDA and CDR2 SQIVND (reference sequence). DNA for the CDR3: TGTGCCAGTAGTATACCGGGGGAGGGCACTGAAGCTTTCTTT. Translation: CASSIPGEGTEAFF.

This clonotype was recorded many times. CDR3 residues: CASRRQSYEQYF. CDR3 in DNA: TGTGCCAGCAGGAGACAGTCTTACGAGCAGTACTTC. The chain employs TRBV2 and TRBJ2-7; possibly TRBD1 for D (5 bases). V lost 6 bases and J lost 4, with 10 bases in between. The CDR3 spans 12 residues. Germline assignment: CDR1 SNHLY and CDR2 FYNNEI.

This clonotype has just one count. The V gene is TRBV7-6, the J gene TRBJ1-1; D is uncertain. Germline values: CDR1 SGHVS, CDR2 FNYEAQ. The length of the CDR3 is 13 residues. V dropped 3 bases and J dropped 0 bases, with 5 bases sitting between them. DNA for the CDR3: TGTGCCAGCAGCTTTAAGGTGAACACTGAAGCTTTCTTT. It specifies CASSFKVNTEAFF. The variable domain in full, with the rest retrieved from reference TRBV7-6 and TRBJ1-1, is GAGVSQSPRYKVTKRGQDVALRCDPISGHVSLYWYRQALGQGPEFLTYFNYEAQQDKSGLPNDRFSAERPEGSISTLTIQRTEQRDSAMYRCASSFKVNTEAFFGQGTRLTVV.

This clonotype was counted many times. The chain is built from TRBV5-1 and TRBJ2-7; 10 positions match TRBD2. This CDR3 is built from 15 residues. J gave up 4 bases and V 3 bases, and 7 bases lay outside the gene matches. Germline V gene sequence: CDR1 SGHRS, CDR2 YFSETQ. CDR3 loop: CASSWPLAGAYEQYF. The DNA of the CDR3 is TGCGCCAGCAGCTGGCCTCTAGCGGGGGCGTACGAGCAGTACTTC. Full variable domain (outside the CDR3, taken from reference TRBV5-1 and TRBJ2-7): KAGVTQTPRYLIKTRGQQVTLSCSPISGHRSVSWYQQTPGQGLQFLFEYFSETQRNKGNFPGRFSGRQFSNSRSEMNVSTLELGDSALYLCASSWPLAGAYEQYFGPGTRLTVT.

This clonotype was counted at least ten times. V is TRBV20-1 and J is TRBJ2-5, with 10 bases identical to TRBD2. Germline V gene data show CDR1 as DFQATT and CDR2 as SNEGSKA (reference sequence). The junction had 5 bases not matched to a gene; V was cut back by 3 bases and J by 4 bases. The CDR3 consists of 14 residues. CDR3 region: CSASNRLAGETQYF. Here the CDR3 DNA reads TGCAGTGCTAGCAACAGACTAGCGGGAGAGACCCAGTACTTC.

CDR3 nucleotide sequence: TGTGCCAGCAGTCTACGAGGAGGCCCAACGTACCAAGAGACCCAGTACTTC. Its translation is CASSLRGGPTYQETQYF. The rearrangement uses TRBV27 and TRBJ2-5; perhaps TRBD2 as D (5 bases). CDR1 is MNHEY, CDR2 SMNVEV, per germline (reference sequence). The CDR3 sequence is 17 residues long. Trimming took off 5 bases at V and 0 bases at J, with 19 bases between the two ends.

This clonotype was found many times. CDR3 residues: CASSLVPYEQYF. CDR3 nucleotide sequence: TGTGCCAGCAGTCTAGTCCCCTACGAGCAGTACTTC. The chain employs TRBV28 and TRBJ2-7; D unresolved. Between the trimmed V and J ends, which lost 5 bases and 2 bases, there was a span of 7 bases. The CDR3 contains 12 residues. From germline, CDR1 is MDHEN and CDR2 SYDVKM. Full variable domain (rest looked up from reference TRBV28 and TRBJ2-7): DVKVTQSSRYLVKRTGEKVFLECVQDMDHENMFWYRQDPGLGLRLIYFSYDVKMKEKGDIPEGYSVSREKKERFSLILESASTNQTSMYLCASSLVPYEQYFGPGTRLTVT.

This clonotype was recorded at least ten times. This chain connects TRBV29-1 to TRBJ2-5, with 8 bases matching TRBD1. This CDR3 is built from 16 residues. Trimming removed 3 bases from V and 7 bases from J; junction bases left unmatched: 16. Germline CDR1 and CDR2: SQVTM and ANQGSEA. The CDR3 region is CSVEALGTGVLGTQYF. Here the CDR3 DNA reads TGCAGCGTTGAGGCCCTAGGGACAGGTGTTTTGGGGACCCAGTACTTC. Variable domain in full (rest from reference TRBV29-1 and TRBJ2-5): SAVISQKPSRDICQRGTSLTIQCQVDSQVTMMFWYRQQPGQSLTLIATANQGSEATYESGFVIDKFPISRPNLTFSTLTVSNMSPEDSSIYLCSVEALGTGVLGTQYFGPGTRLLVL.